The 24 T cell receptor beta chains in this list originate from one sample, sequenced in a study of CD8 T cells in ankylosing spondylitis (dated by TCRdb to 2017 to 2019). Libraries came from 5' RACE. TCRdb lists the instrument as Illumina HiSeq 2500. The raw public reads went through TCRdb reprocessing: fastp at Q25, MiXCR clone calling, in-frame beta chains kept. Each entry is one CDR3 protein sequence, shown with its most common DNA and genes. The sample includes 300,000 to 400,000 distinct CDR3 sequences, with around 10% observed a single time. About 10% of the sample is in the top ten clones. The specimen sequenced was blood, either unsorted or a sorted T cell fraction (not recorded which). Receptors were obtained from a female donor with ankylosing spondylitis or in good health (not recorded which).

The CDR3 sequence is CASSTGTSNEQFF. The CDR3 bases are TGTGCCAGCTCAACAGGGACATCCAATGAGCAGTTCTTC. The chain uses TRBV18 and TRBJ2-1, with D tentatively TRBD1 (6 bases). The CDR3 has 13 amino acids. The V and J ends lost 5 bases and 6 bases respectively, with 11 bases between them. Germline V CDR1 and CDR2: KGHSH, LQKENI.

This clonotype was counted a few times. V gene TRBV18 combines with J gene TRBJ1-3; TRBD1 aligns across 8 bases. V gave up 4 bases and J gave up 0 bases; unmatched junction bases: 5. The CDR3 has 16 amino acids. Germline-derived CDR1 and CDR2 are KGHSH and LQKENI. The CDR3 bases are TGTGCCAGCTCACTCCAGGGGGCGAGCTCTGGAAACACCATATATTTT. Protein product: CASSLQGASSGNTIYF.

The rearrangement joins TRBV19 to TRBJ2-1; perhaps TRBD2 as D (6 bases). Germline-derived CDR1 and CDR2 are LNHDA and SQIVND (reference sequence). The CDR3 runs to 14 residues. V shed 7 bases and J shed 3 bases, with 13 bases lying between them. CDR3 sequence (DNA): TGTGCCAGTATCGGGGGTCCACTCTACAATGAGCAGTTCTTC. Encoded protein: CASIGGPLYNEQFF.

This clonotype appeared many times. This chain connects TRBV12-3 or TRBV12-4 to TRBJ1-5; D is uncertain. CDR3 length equals 14 residues. The V end was cut by 1 base, the J end by 2 bases, with 6 bases between. Here the CDR3 reads CASSLGAGNQPQHF. For the CDR3, the DNA is TGTGCCAGCAGTTTAGGGGCTGGCAATCAGCCCCAGCATTTT.

This clonotype has only a few counts. CDR3 region: CASSPGTGIHEQYF. The CDR3 DNA is TGCGCCAGCAGCCCCGGGACAGGTATCCACGAGCAGTACTTC. The chain is built from TRBV5-1 and TRBJ2-7, with 8 bases fitting TRBD1. The CDR3 is 14 amino acids. Germline loops: CDR1 SGHRS, CDR2 YFSETQ. The ends lost 4 bases at V and 5 bases at J; junction bases unmatched: 8. Using reference TRBV5-1 and TRBJ2-7 for the parts outside the CDR3, the full variable domain is KAGVTQTPRYLIKTRGQQVTLSCSPISGHRSVSWYQQTPGQGLQFLFEYFSETQRNKGNFPGRFSGRQFSNSRSEMNVSTLELGDSALYLCASSPGTGIHEQYFGPGTRLTVT.

In its sample, this clonotype was seen many times. The DNA for the CDR3 is TGTGCCAGCACAGAGAACACTGAAGCTTTCTTT. It specifies CASTENTEAFF. This chain uses TRBV28 with TRBJ1-1; D gene ambiguous. This CDR3 is built from 11 residues. Deletions cut 7 bases from V and 1 base from J, with 4 bases between. Per germline, CDR1 MDHEN and CDR2 SYDVKM.

The genes are TRBV5-1 and TRBJ2-3; possibly TRBD1 for D (6 bases). Germline V gene data show CDR1 as SGHRS and CDR2 as YFSETQ. V shed 4 bases and J shed 1 base, with 10 bases lying between them. This CDR3 is 14 amino acids long. CDR3 bases: TGCGCCAGCAGCGATAGGACAGGCACAGATACGCAGTATTTT. Protein sequence: CASSDRTGTDTQYF.

This clonotype was recorded many times. V and J are TRBV10-3 and TRBJ2-1; tentative D call: TRBD2 (5 bases). V lost 11 bases to trimming and J lost 6 bases, with 17 bases between them. The CDR3 covers 13 residues. In germline, CDR1 is ENHRY, CDR2 SYGVKD. This chain's CDR3 is CAHRDTSSNEQFF. CDR3 nucleotide sequence: TGTGCCCACCGGGATACTAGTAGCAATGAGCAGTTCTTC.

The rearrangement links TRBV5-1 to TRBJ1-2; possible D gene TRBD1, 5 bases. The V and J ends lost 2 bases and 10 bases respectively, with 9 bases between them. The CDR3 totals 11 residues. Germline-derived CDR1 and CDR2 are SGHRS and YFSETQ. CDR3 coding DNA: TGCGCCAGCAGCTTCGACAGAGCCTACACCTTC. It yields the protein CASSFDRAYTF.

The chain links TRBV7-6 to TRBJ1-6; D not resolved. With 5 bases removed from V and 10 bases from J, the gap between germline ends came to 12 bases. The germline CDR1 and CDR2 sequences are SGHVS and FNYEAQ. The CDR3 covers 13 residues. In nucleotides, the CDR3 is TGTGCCAGCAGCCCGTCCCTTGGGTCACCCCTCCACTTT. As protein: CASSPSLGSPLHF.

This clonotype was counted many times. The V and J genes are TRBV5-1 and TRBJ2-5; D tentatively reads TRBD1 or TRBD2 (5 bases each). Germline CDR1 and CDR2: SGHRS and YFSETQ. Between the trimmed V and J ends, which lost 4 bases and 2 bases, there was a span of 18 bases. The CDR3 extends over 16 amino acids. This chain's CDR3 is CASSKRRSWGQETQYF. The CDR3 nucleotides read TGCGCCAGCAGCAAAAGGAGGTCCTGGGGGCAAGAGACCCAGTACTTC. The entire variable domain, with the rest obtained from reference TRBV5-1 and TRBJ2-5, is as follows: KAGVTQTPRYLIKTRGQQVTLSCSPISGHRSVSWYQQTPGQGLQFLFEYFSETQRNKGNFPGRFSGRQFSNSRSEMNVSTLELGDSALYLCASSKRRSWGQETQYFGPGTRLLVL.

This clonotype occurred a few times. V and J are TRBV2 and TRBJ2-7, with 8 bases matching TRBD2. CDR1 is SNHLY and CDR2 is FYNNEI in the germline V gene. The CDR3 is made up of 13 amino acids. The V and J ends lost 11 bases and 3 bases, in that order; junction bases with no gene match: 9. The CDR3 nucleotides are TGTGCCGGCGGGGGGACGGCGGGCTACGAGCAGTACTTC. This encodes CAGGGTAGYEQYF.

This clonotype occurred a few times. This chain joins TRBV16 and TRBJ1-6; D might be TRBD1 (6 bases). Between the trimmed V and J ends, which lost 0 bases and 10 bases, there was a span of 10 bases. CDR3 size: 14 residues. Germline-derived CDR1 and CDR2 are KGHSY and FQNENV. Written as DNA, the CDR3 is TGTGCCAGCAGCCAATCCAAGGGGGGGTCACCCCTCCACTTT. Translating it yields CASSQSKGGSPLHF.

The sample holds a few counts of this clonotype. One junction end disagrees with the germline gene, perhaps due to a read error. The chain carries TRBV20-1 and TRBJ1-4, with D possibly matching TRBD1 (5 bases). Germline CDR1 reads DFQATT; CDR2 reads SNEGSKA (reference sequence). The CDR3 spans 16 residues. The CDR3 region has the DNA TGCTGTGCTAGGAGGTCGTGGGGACTAAGCAATGAAAAACTGTTTTTT. Its translation: CCARRSWGLSNEKLFF.

Many counts were recorded for this clonotype. V and J are TRBV27 and TRBJ2-3, with TRBD2 identical over 14 bases. Trimming cost V 6 bases and J 6 bases; bases outside gene matches: 5. The CDR3 runs to 15 residues. Germline assignment: CDR1 MNHEY and CDR2 SMNVEV (reference sequence). The CDR3 region has the DNA TGTGCCAGCAGGGGGGGACTAGCGGGAGCGGATACGCAGTATTTT. Encoded protein: CASRGGLAGADTQYF.

The J gene is TRBJ2-2, the V gene TRBV1; the DNA was not used to check the table's D call, TRBD1. TRBV1 is termed a pseudogene. This CDR3 is built from 17 residues. CDR3 coding DNA: TGCACCAGCAGCCAAGACTTTGGGACAGACTCCACCGGGGAGCTGTTTTTT. It codes for CTSSQDFGTDSTGELFF.

Ten or more counts support this clonotype. The rearrangement uses TRBV29-1 and TRBJ2-1; 7 bases fit TRBD2. This CDR3 contains 15 residues. CDR1 SQVTM and CDR2 ANQGSEA come from the germline V gene. With 6 bases clipped from V and 4 bases from J, the junction kept 12 bases outside the gene matches. The CDR3 region has the DNA TGCAGCGTAAAATTCGGACTAGGCAATTACAATGAGCAGTTCTTC. It yields the protein CSVKFGLGNYNEQFF.

This clonotype was counted many times. This chain joins TRBV20-1 and TRBJ2-3, with D possibly being TRBD1 (7 bases). In germline, CDR1 is DFQATT, CDR2 SNEGSKA (reference sequence). V lost 5 bases to trimming and J lost 2 bases, with 20 bases between them. This CDR3 has 16 residues. CDR3 sequence: CSAEGARDSVTDTQYF. In nucleotides, the CDR3 is TGCAGTGCTGAGGGGGCTCGGGACTCAGTCACAGATACGCAGTATTTT.

This clonotype showed up many times. The rearrangement joins TRBV7-8 to TRBJ1-1, with no clear D. V was clipped by 4 bases and J by 0 bases, with 15 bases between them. This CDR3 has 16 residues. Germline V gene lookup returns CDR1 SGHVS and CDR2 FQNEAQ. CDR3 in amino acids: CASSSLNPYMNTEAFF. DNA for the CDR3: TGTGCCAGCAGCTCATTAAACCCGTACATGAACACTGAAGCTTTCTTT.

The chain links TRBV3-1 to TRBJ2-4, with D uncertain. Trimming pared 8 bases from V and 5 bases from J, leaving 13 bases between. The CDR3 totals 13 residues. Germline loops: CDR1 LGHDT, CDR2 YNNKEL (reference sequence). The CDR3 sequence is CASERPDQNIQYF. CDR3 bases: TGTGCCAGCGAGCGACCAGATCAAAACATTCAGTACTTC.

This clonotype was seen only a few times. The rearrangement joins TRBV27 to TRBJ1-6; D not certain. Germline loops: CDR1 MNHEY, CDR2 SMNVEV (reference sequence). CDR3 size: 13 residues. The V gene lost 4 bases and the J gene lost 4 bases, with 5 bases spanning the gap. The CDR3 DNA follows: TGTGCCAGCAGTTACGGGTATAATTCACCCCTCCACTTT. Protein sequence: CASSYGYNSPLHF.

In the case of this clonotype: A much larger clone lies one base from this, so it may be a read error. The CDR3 reads CASSPGQGQWYGDTF. Written as DNA, the CDR3 is TGTGCCAGCTCACCGGGGCAGGGCCAGTGGTATGGCGACACCTTC. This sequence joins TRBV18 and TRBJ1-2; possibly TRBD1 for D (5 bases). Germline CDR1 is KGHSH and CDR2 is LQKENI. The CDR3 extends over 15 amino acids.

This clonotype appeared many times. A junction end diverges from the germline sequence, so it may reflect a read error. The chain couples TRBV5-1 to TRBJ1-5, with D perhaps TRBD1 (5 bases). Germline values: CDR1 SGHRS, CDR2 YFSETQ. CDR3 length equals 13 residues. Written as DNA, the CDR3 is TGTGCCAGCAGTTTACAGGGCAATCAGCCCCAGCATTTT. It codes for CASSLQGNQPQHF.

The V gene is TRBV11-3, the J gene TRBJ2-2; no definite D call. Per the germline V gene, CDR1 is SGHNT and CDR2 is YENEEA. The length of the CDR3 is 13 residues. V was pared by 5 bases and J by 5 bases, with 9 bases between. The CDR3 DNA is TGTGCCAGCAGCCCTAAACGGACCGGGGAGCTGTTTTTT. This translates into CASSPKRTGELFF. Variable domain in full (rest from reference TRBV11-3 and TRBJ2-2): EAGVVQSPRYKIIEKKQPVAFWCNPISGHNTLYWYLQNLGQGPELLIRYENEEAVDDSQLPKDRFSAERLKGVDSTLKIQPAELGDSAVYLCASSPKRTGELFFGEGSRLTVL.